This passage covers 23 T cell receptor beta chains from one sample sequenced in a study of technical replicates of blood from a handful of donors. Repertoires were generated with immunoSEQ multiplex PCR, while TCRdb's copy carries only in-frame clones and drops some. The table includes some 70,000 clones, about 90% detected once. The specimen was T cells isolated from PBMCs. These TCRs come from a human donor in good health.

This chain's CDR3 is CAWSMGLKETQYF. CDR3 DNA: TGTGCCTGGAGCATGGGACTTAAAGAGACCCAGTACTTC. The rearrangement links TRBV30 to TRBJ2-5, with a possible D match to TRBD2 (6 bases). Trimming pared 3 bases from V and 3 bases from J, leaving 11 bases between. Germline loops: CDR1 GTSNPN, CDR2 SVGIG (reference sequence). This CDR3 comprises 13 residues.

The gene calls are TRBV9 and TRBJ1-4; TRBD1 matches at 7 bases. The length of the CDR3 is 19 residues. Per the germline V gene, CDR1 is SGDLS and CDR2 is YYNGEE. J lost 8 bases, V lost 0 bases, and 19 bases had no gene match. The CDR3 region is CASSVGGGRGAPSLEKLFF. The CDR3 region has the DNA TGTGCCAGCAGCGTAGGAGGCGGCAGGGGGGCACCGAGCCTCGAAAAACTGTTTTTT.

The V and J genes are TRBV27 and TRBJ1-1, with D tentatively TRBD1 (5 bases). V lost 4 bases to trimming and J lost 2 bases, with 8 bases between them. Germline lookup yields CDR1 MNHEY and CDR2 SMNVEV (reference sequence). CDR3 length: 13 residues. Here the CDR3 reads CASSYTGNTEAFF. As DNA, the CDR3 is TGTGCCAGCAGTTATACAGGAAACACTGAAGCTTTCTTT.

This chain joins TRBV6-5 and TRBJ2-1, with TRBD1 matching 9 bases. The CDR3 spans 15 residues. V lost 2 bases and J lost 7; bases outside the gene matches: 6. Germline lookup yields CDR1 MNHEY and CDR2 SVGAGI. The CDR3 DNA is TGTGCCAGCAGTTACAGGGACAGGGTTTTTAATGAGCAGTTCTTC. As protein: CASSYRDRVFNEQFF.

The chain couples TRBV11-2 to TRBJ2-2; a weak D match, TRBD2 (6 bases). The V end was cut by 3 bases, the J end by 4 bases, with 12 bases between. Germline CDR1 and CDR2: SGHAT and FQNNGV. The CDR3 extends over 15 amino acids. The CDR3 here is CASSFRGTSTGELFF. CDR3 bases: TGTGCCAGCAGCTTTCGGGGGACTTCCACCGGGGAGCTGTTTTTT.

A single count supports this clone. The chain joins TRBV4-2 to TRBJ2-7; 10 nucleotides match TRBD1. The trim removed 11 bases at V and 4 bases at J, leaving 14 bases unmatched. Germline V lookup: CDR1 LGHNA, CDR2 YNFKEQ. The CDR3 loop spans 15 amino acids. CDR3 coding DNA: TGTGCCTGGGAAGTCTGGACAGGGGGGACGTACGAGCAGTACTTC. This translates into CAWEVWTGGTYEQYF.

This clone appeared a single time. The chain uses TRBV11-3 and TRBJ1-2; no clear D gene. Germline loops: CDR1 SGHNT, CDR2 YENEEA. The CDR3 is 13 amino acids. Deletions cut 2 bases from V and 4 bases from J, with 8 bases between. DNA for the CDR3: TGTGCCAGCAGCTTATACAAGTCCTATGGCTACACCTTC. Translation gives CASSLYKSYGYTF.

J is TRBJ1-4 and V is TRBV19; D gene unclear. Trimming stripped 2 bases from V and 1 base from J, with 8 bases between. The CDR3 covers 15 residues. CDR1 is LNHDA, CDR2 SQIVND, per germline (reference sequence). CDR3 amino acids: CASSIRGGTNEKLFF. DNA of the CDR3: TGTGCCAGTAGTATACGCGGAGGAACTAATGAAAAACTGTTTTTT.

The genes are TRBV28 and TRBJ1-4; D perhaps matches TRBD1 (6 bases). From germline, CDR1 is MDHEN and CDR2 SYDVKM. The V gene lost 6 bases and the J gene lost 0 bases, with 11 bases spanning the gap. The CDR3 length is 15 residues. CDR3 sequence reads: CASRIRTATNEKLFF. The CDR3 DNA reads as TGTGCCAGCAGGATAAGGACAGCAACTAATGAAAAACTGTTTTTT.

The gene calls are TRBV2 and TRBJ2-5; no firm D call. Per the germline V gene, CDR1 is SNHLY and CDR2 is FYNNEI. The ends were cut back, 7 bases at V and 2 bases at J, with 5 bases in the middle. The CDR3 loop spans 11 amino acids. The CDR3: CASKTQETQYF. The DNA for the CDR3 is TGTGCCAGCAAGACACAAGAGACCCAGTACTTC. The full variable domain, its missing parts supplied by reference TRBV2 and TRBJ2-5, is EPEVTQTPSHQVTQMGQEVILRCVPISNHLYFYWYRQILGQKVEFLVSFYNNEISEKSEIFDDQFSVERPDGSNFTLKIRSTKLEDSAMYFCASKTQETQYFGPGTRLLVL.

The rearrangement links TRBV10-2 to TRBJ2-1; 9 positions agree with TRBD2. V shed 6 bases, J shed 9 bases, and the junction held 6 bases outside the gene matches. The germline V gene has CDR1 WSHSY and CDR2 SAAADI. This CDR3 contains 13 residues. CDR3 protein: CASSPAAGGEQFF. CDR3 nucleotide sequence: TGCGCCAGCAGCCCTGCAGCGGGAGGTGAGCAGTTCTTC.

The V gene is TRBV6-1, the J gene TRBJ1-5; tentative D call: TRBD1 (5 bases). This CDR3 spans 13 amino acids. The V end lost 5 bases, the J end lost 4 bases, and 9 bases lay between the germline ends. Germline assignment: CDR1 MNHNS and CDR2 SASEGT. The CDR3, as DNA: TGTGCCAGCAGTCAGGGTAATAATCAGCCCCAGCATTTT. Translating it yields CASSQGNNQPQHF.

The CDR3, as DNA: TGTGCCAGCAGCCCACGAGGGACTAGCGGGTATTACAATGAGCAGTTCTTC. Protein product: CASSPRGTSGYYNEQFF. The rearrangement links TRBV7-6 to TRBJ2-1, with 12 bases aligning to TRBD2. The CDR3 sequence is 17 residues long. The V gene's germline CDR1 is SGHVS and CDR2 FNYEAQ. J gave up 4 bases and V 5 bases, and 9 bases lay outside the gene matches.

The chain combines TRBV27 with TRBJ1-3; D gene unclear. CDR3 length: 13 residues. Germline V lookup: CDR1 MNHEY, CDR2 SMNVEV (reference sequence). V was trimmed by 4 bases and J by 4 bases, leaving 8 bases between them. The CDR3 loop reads CASSSGLGNTIYF. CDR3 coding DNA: TGTGCCAGCAGTTCCGGACTCGGAAACACCATATATTTT.

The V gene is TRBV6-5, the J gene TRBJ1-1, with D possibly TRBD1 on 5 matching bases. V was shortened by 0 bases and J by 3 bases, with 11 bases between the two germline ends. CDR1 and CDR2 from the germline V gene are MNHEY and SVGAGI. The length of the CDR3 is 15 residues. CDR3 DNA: TGTGCCAGCAGTTACTCTGAACAGGCCTACACTGAAGCTTTCTTT. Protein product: CASSYSEQAYTEAFF.

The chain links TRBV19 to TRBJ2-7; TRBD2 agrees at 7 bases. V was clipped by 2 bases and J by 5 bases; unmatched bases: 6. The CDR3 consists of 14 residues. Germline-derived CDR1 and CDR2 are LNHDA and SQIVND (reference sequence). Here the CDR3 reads CASSIRLAAHEQYF. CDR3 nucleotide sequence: TGTGCCAGTAGTATAAGACTAGCAGCTCACGAGCAGTACTTC.

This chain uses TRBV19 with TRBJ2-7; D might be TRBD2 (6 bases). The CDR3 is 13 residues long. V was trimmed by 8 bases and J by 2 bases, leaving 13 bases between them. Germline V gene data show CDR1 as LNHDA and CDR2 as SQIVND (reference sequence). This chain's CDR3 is CASAEEGPYEQYF. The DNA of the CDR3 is TGTGCCAGTGCCGAGGAGGGGCCCTACGAGCAGTACTTC.

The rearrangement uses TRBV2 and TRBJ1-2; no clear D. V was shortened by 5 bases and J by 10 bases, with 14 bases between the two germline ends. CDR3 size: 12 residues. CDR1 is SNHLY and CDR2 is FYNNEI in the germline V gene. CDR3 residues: CASSQTQRSYTF. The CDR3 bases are TGTGCCAGCAGTCAAACTCAGAGGTCCTACACCTTC.

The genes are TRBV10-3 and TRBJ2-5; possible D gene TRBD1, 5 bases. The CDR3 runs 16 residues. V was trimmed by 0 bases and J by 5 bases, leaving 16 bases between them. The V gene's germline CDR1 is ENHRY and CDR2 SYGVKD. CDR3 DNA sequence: TGTGCCATCAGTGAGTCGAGACAGCTACCTAGGGAGACCCAGTACTTC. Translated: CAISESRQLPRETQYF.

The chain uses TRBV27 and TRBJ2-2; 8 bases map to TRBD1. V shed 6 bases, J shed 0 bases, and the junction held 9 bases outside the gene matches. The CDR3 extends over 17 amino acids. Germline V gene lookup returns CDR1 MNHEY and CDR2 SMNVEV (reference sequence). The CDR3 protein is CASRTSGQAANTGELFF. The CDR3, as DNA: TGTGCCAGCAGGACCTCGGGACAGGCTGCGAACACCGGGGAGCTGTTTTTT.

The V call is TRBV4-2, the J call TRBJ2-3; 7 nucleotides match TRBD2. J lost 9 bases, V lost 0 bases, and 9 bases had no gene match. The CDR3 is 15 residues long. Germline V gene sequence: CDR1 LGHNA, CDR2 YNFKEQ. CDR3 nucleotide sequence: TGTGCCAGCAGCCAAGATAATGGCGGGGGATACACGCAGTATTTT. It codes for CASSQDNGGGYTQYF.

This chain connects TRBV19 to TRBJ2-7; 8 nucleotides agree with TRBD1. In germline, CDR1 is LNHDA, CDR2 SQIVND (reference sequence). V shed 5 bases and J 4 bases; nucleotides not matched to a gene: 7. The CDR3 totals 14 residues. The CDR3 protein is CASSPGQGRYEQYF. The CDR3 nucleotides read TGTGCCAGTAGTCCCGGACAGGGAAGATACGAGCAGTACTTC. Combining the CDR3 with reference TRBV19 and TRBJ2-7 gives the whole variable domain DGGITQSPKYLFRKEGQNVTLSCEQNLNHDAMYWYRQDPGQGLRLIYYSQIVNDFQKGDIAEGYSVSREKKESFPLTVTSAQKNPTAFYLCASSPGQGRYEQYFGPGTRLTVT.

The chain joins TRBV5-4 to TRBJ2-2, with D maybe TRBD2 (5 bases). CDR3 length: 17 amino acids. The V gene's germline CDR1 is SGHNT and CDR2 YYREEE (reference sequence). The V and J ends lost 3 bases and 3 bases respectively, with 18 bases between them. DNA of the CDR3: TGTGCCAGCAGCTCCCCTCCGGGGTTTCGGGACACCGGGGAGCTGTTTTTT. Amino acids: CASSSPPGFRDTGELFF.